This TCR beta chain is from a study of identifying expanded T cells in peripheral blood. Looked up from germline, CDR1 is SGHTA and CDR2 is FQGNSA. The CDR3 spans 13 residues. The ends were cut back, 5 bases at V and 10 bases at J, with 17 bases in the middle. Profiled with immunoSEQ multiplex PCR; TCRdb holds only in-frame clones, not every one. The sample comprises 100,000 to 150,000 clones, about 86% of which are singletons, and roughly 7.9% rests with the top ten. This receptor was identified in a person aged 18 to 70 in good health. The rearrangement uses TRBV7-2 and TRBJ1-1; D not certain. Source material: blood. CDR3 sequence (DNA): TGTGCCAGCAGCCCTAGGTCCGGGGAGGTAGCTTTCTTT. Protein: CASSPRSGEVAFF.